This T cell receptor beta chain was recovered during a study of T-cell memory formation after mild COVID-19. Study-level background: Across donors, TCR clusters were largely donor specific. Study observations and caveats: Day 15 to 85 contracting clones showed balanced CD4/CD8; later expanders leaned CD4+.

As to this clonotype: What it binds is unknown.

V lost 4 bases to trimming and J lost 8 bases; unmatched junction nucleotides: 16. From germline, CDR1 is SGHKS and CDR2 YYEKEE (reference sequence). This CDR3 is 18 amino acids long. It was 5'RACE with constant-segment primers that produced the TCR alpha and TCR beta cDNA libraries, which carried sample barcodes and UMIs. TCRdb reprocessed the 5' RACE reads with MiXCR, giving one entry per CDR3 protein. The table records approximately 500,000 distinct CDR3 sequences, 25% of them present only once. This clonotype was obtained from an adult woman who had mild COVID-19 (a few samples of this study predate the infection). Cell type and time point are not known. The sequencing input was PBMCs or a T cell subset sorted from them (not recorded which). The rearrangement links TRBV5-5 to TRBJ2-3; 13 bases align to TRBD2. In DNA, the CDR3 is TGTGCCAGCAGCCTAGGACTAGCGGGAGAGTCGGTCCGTGGTACGCAGTATTTT. Translating gives CASSLGLAGESVRGTQYF. The full variable domain, completed using reference TRBV5-5 and TRBJ2-3, is DAGVTQSPTHLIKTRGQQVTLRCSPISGHKSVSWYQQVLGQGPQFIFQYYEKEERGRGNFPDRFSARQFPNYSSELNVNALLLGDSALYLCASSLGLAGESVRGTQYFGPGTRLTVL.